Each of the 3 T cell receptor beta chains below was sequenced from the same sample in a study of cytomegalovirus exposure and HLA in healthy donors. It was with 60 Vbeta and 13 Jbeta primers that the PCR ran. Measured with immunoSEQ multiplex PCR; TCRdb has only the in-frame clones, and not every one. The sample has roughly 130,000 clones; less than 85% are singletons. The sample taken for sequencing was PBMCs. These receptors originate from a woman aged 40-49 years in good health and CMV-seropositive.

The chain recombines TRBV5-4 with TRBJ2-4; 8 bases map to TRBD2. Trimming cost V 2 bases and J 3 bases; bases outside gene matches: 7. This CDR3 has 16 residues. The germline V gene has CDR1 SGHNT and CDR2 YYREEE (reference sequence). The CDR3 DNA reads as TGTGCCAGCAGCTTATTGACGGGGGGGGGCAAAAACATTCAGTACTTC. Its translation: CASSLLTGGGKNIQYF.

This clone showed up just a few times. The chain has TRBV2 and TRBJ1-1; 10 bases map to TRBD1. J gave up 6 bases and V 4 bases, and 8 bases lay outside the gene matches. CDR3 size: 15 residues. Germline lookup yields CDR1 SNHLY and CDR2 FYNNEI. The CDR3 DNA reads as TGTGCCAGCAGTGGGGGACAGGGGTGGTTATCTGAAGCTTTCTTT. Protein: CASSGGQGWLSEAFF. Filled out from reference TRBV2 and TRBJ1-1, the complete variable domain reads EPEVTQTPSHQVTQMGQEVILRCVPISNHLYFYWYRQILGQKVEFLVSFYNNEISEKSEIFDDQFSVERPDGSNFTLKIRSTKLEDSAMYFCASSGGQGWLSEAFFGQGTRLTVV.

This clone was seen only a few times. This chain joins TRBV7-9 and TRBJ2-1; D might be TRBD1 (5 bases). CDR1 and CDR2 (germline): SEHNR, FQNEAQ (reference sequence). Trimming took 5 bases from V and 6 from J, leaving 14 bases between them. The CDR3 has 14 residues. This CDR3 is CASSPPRGRNEQFF. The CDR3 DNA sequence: TGTGCCAGCAGCCCCCCAAGGGGCCGCAATGAGCAGTTCTTC.